These 30 T cell receptor beta chains came from one sample sequenced in a study of technical replicates of blood from a few donors (TCRdb year 2017). The library was generated by the immunoSEQ multiplex PCR assay. Held by TCRdb, this immuneACCESS table contains in-frame sequences only and omits some clones. Under half of the omission traces to an unresolved V gene where checked; the cause of the rest is unknown. The table for this sample lists over 70,000 clones; around nine tenths of them were counted only once. The ten largest clones take up approximately 4.4% of the sample. Source material: PBMCs. These receptors all come from a human donor in good health. Some clones in this sample may be carry-over from other donors' samples.

The chain combines TRBV6-1 with TRBJ1-1; 9 bases map to TRBD1. The CDR3 runs to 14 residues. Trimming cost V 4 bases and J 6 bases; bases outside gene matches: 6. The germline CDR1 and CDR2 sequences are MNHNS and SASEGT. The CDR3 loop is CASSGTGGGAEAFF. The CDR3 nucleotides read TGTGCCAGCAGTGGTACAGGGGGCGGCGCTGAAGCTTTCTTT.

V gene TRBV2 combines with J gene TRBJ1-4; 12 nucleotides agree with TRBD1. Unmatched junction bases numbered 6, after V lost 6 bases and J lost 7 bases. Germline V gene data show CDR1 as SNHLY and CDR2 as FYNNEI. CDR3 length: 15 residues. The CDR3 region is CASSLGQGAGEKLFF. CDR3 nucleotide sequence: TGTGCCAGCAGCTTGGGACAGGGGGCGGGTGAAAAACTGTTTTTT.

The chain joins TRBV29-1 to TRBJ1-2; TRBD1 matches 12 bases. Germline-derived CDR1 and CDR2 are SQVTM and ANQGSEA. CDR3 size: 13 residues. V lost 6 bases to trimming and J lost 7 bases; unmatched junction nucleotides: 6. The CDR3 is CSVRGTGGGGYTF. The CDR3 bases are TGCAGCGTCCGAGGGACAGGGGGCGGTGGCTACACCTTC. Drawing the rest from reference TRBV29-1 and TRBJ1-2, the complete variable domain is SAVISQKPSRDICQRGTSLTIQCQVDSQVTMMFWYRQQPGQSLTLIATANQGSEATYESGFVIDKFPISRPNLTFSTLTVSNMSPEDSSIYLCSVRGTGGGGYTFGSGTRLTVV.

The CDR3 region has the DNA TGTGCCAGCAGCCACGCTCCGGGACTAAGGGGGTCACCCCTCCACTTT. Amino acids: CASSHAPGLRGSPLHF. The chain links TRBV7-2 to TRBJ1-6; D possibly corresponds to TRBD1 (6 bases). The CDR3 is made up of 16 amino acids. Per the germline V gene, CDR1 is SGHTA and CDR2 is FQGNSA. V was cut by 5 bases and J by 10 bases, with 21 bases left in between.

The chain employs TRBV7-2 and TRBJ1-5; 7 nucleotides line up with TRBD1. Trimming took 5 bases from V and 1 from J; bases not matched to a gene: 2. CDR3 length: 14 amino acids. CDR1 is SGHTA, CDR2 FQGNSA, per germline. The CDR3 loop reads CASSNRGSNQPQHF. In DNA, the CDR3 is TGTGCCAGCAGCAACAGGGGAAGCAATCAGCCCCAGCATTTT.

The chain employs TRBV5-1 and TRBJ1-4, with D perhaps TRBD1 (5 bases). The V gene's germline CDR1 is SGHRS and CDR2 YFSETQ. The CDR3 totals 14 residues. With 1 base removed from V and 5 bases from J, the gap between germline ends came to 9 bases. CDR3 region: CASSLTGWNEKLFF. The CDR3 nucleotides read TGCGCCAGCAGCTTGACAGGATGGAATGAAAAACTGTTTTTT. The full variable domain, with the rest looked up from reference TRBV5-1 and TRBJ1-4, is KAGVTQTPRYLIKTRGQQVTLSCSPISGHRSVSWYQQTPGQGLQFLFEYFSETQRNKGNFPGRFSGRQFSNSRSEMNVSTLELGDSALYLCASSLTGWNEKLFFGSGTQLSVL.

The V gene is TRBV13, the J gene TRBJ2-3; TRBD1 might be the D (6 bases). Germline CDR1 is PRHDT and CDR2 is FYEKMQ (reference sequence). Between the trimmed V and J ends, which lost 6 bases and 3 bases, there was a span of 16 bases. The CDR3 runs 15 residues. CDR3 amino acids: CASRISGDATDTQYF. Written as DNA, the CDR3 is TGTGCCAGCAGAATATCAGGGGATGCGACAGATACGCAGTATTTT. The full variable domain, completed using reference TRBV13 and TRBJ2-3, is AAGVIQSPRHLIKEKRETATLKCYPIPRHDTVYWYQQGPGQDPQFLISFYEKMQSDKGSIPDRFSAQQFSDYHSELNMSSLELGDSALYFCASRISGDATDTQYFGPGTRLTVL.

The genes are TRBV7-6 and TRBJ2-1; possibly TRBD2 for D (7 bases). The germline V and J ends were trimmed by 4 bases and 12 bases, with 22 bases remaining between them. The CDR3 is 15 residues long. Germline-derived CDR1 and CDR2 are SGHVS and FNYEAQ. As DNA, the CDR3 is TGTGCCAGCAGCTCGCCGATGCGGGGGCTTGGGGGGCAGTTCTTC. Translation: CASSSPMRGLGGQFF. Looking up the rest from reference TRBV7-6 and TRBJ2-1 gives the full variable domain: GAGVSQSPRYKVTKRGQDVALRCDPISGHVSLYWYRQALGQGPEFLTYFNYEAQQDKSGLPNDRFSAERPEGSISTLTIQRTEQRDSAMYRCASSSPMRGLGGQFFGPGTRLTVL.

This clone was observed once. The rearrangement joins TRBV4-1 to TRBJ2-1, with D possibly TRBD2 on 5 matching bases. Germline V gives CDR1 MGHRA, CDR2 YSYEKL. The CDR3 contains 16 residues. Trimming took off 1 base at V and 8 bases at J, with 18 bases between the two ends. The CDR3 protein is CASSQGTGLMGYEQFF. The CDR3 DNA sequence: TGCGCCAGCAGCCAAGGGACGGGGTTGATGGGCTATGAGCAGTTCTTC.

J is TRBJ1-5 and V is TRBV5-1; D remains unclear. This CDR3 contains 13 residues. Trimming removed 4 bases from V and 8 bases from J, with 13 bases in between. The V gene's germline CDR1 is SGHRS and CDR2 YFSETQ. DNA for the CDR3: TGCGCCAGCAGCCCCCTGGGCGGGGAGCCCCAGCATTTT. Translated: CASSPLGGEPQHF.

V gene TRBV6-5 combines with J gene TRBJ1-6, with a weak D call TRBD1 (5 bases). V was cut by 2 bases and J by 10 bases, with 12 bases left in between. Germline V gene sequence: CDR1 MNHEY, CDR2 SVGAGI. This CDR3 spans 14 amino acids. CDR3 amino acids: CASSYGRVESPLHF. CDR3 DNA: TGTGCCAGCAGTTACGGCAGGGTGGAATCACCCCTCCACTTT.

The rearrangement links TRBV19 to TRBJ2-1; tentative D call: TRBD2 (6 bases). Trimming stripped 4 bases from V and 7 bases from J, with 14 bases between. CDR3 size: 14 residues. CDR1 LNHDA and CDR2 SQIVND come from the germline V gene (reference sequence). The CDR3 DNA reads TGTGCCAGTAGTAACACGTGGAGGGATAATGAGCAGTTCTTC. Encoded protein: CASSNTWRDNEQFF. Complete variable domain (other parts from reference TRBV19 and TRBJ2-1): DGGITQSPKYLFRKEGQNVTLSCEQNLNHDAMYWYRQDPGQGLRLIYYSQIVNDFQKGDIAEGYSVSREKKESFPLTVTSAQKNPTAFYLCASSNTWRDNEQFFGPGTRLTVL.

V gene TRBV4-2 combines with J gene TRBJ2-2; TRBD1 matches at 8 bases. Germline V gene lookup returns CDR1 LGHNA and CDR2 YNFKEQ. This CDR3 has 16 residues. V was pared by 4 bases and J by 1 base, with 5 bases of the junction left unmatched. CDR3 nucleotides: TGTGCCAGCAGCCGCCAGACAGGGGAGAACACCGGGGAGCTGTTTTTT. Protein product: CASSRQTGENTGELFF.

The J gene is TRBJ2-7, the V gene TRBV10-3; 7 bases fit TRBD1. The CDR3 runs to 14 residues. Germline-derived CDR1 and CDR2 are ENHRY and SYGVKD. J was trimmed by 5 bases and V by 1 base; bases with no gene match: 5. In DNA form, the CDR3 reads TGTGCCATCAGTGAGTTACAGGGGCTGGACGAGCAGTACTTC. It translates to CAISELQGLDEQYF.

V and J are TRBV29-1 and TRBJ2-7; 7 bases map to TRBD1. The germline gives CDR1 SQVTM, CDR2 ANQGSEA. The J segment lost 7 bases and the V segment lost 5 bases, leaving 20 bases of the junction unmatched. CDR3 size: 16 residues. The CDR3 spells CSVLSQGSLTSREQYF. For the CDR3, the DNA is TGCAGCGTTTTATCACAGGGGTCGCTCACCTCTCGGGAGCAGTACTTC.

CDR3 loop: CASSFRGHQMARVRNQPQHF. CDR3 coding DNA: TGTGCCAGCAGCTTCCGAGGGCACCAGATGGCGAGGGTCCGAAATCAGCCCCAGCATTTT. The chain carries TRBV7-3 and TRBJ1-5; D unclear. The V end lost 3 bases, the J end lost 4 bases, and 28 bases lay between the germline ends. The germline V gene has CDR1 SGHTA and CDR2 FQGTGA. The length of the CDR3 is 20 residues.

The V call is TRBV30, the J call TRBJ2-2; 7 bases are a match to TRBD2. The length of the CDR3 is 16 residues. Germline assignment: CDR1 GTSNPN and CDR2 SVGIG (reference sequence). Trimming at V came to 1 base and at J to 0 bases, leaving 5 bases not matched to a gene. CDR3 sequence reads: CAWSATGLANTGELFF. Here the CDR3 DNA reads TGTGCCTGGAGTGCAACTGGACTAGCGAACACCGGGGAGCTGTTTTTT.

This clone was observed a single time. This rearrangement joins TRBV12-5 to TRBJ2-7; 7 nucleotides align to TRBD1. The CDR3 is 14 residues long. Germline V gives CDR1 LGHNT, CDR2 FRNRAP. Unmatched junction bases numbered 3, after V lost 1 base and J lost 3 bases. The CDR3 reads CASGLGDRLYEQYF. CDR3 in DNA: TGTGCTAGTGGTTTGGGGGACAGACTCTACGAGCAGTACTTC.

As concerns this clone: The sample holds other DNA sequences that translate to the same CDR3. The chain couples TRBV15 to TRBJ1-4, with 7 bases lining up with TRBD1. J lost 3 bases, V lost 0 bases, and 1 base had no gene match. CDR3 length: 15 residues. Germline-derived CDR1 and CDR2 are LNHNV and YYDKDF (reference sequence). CDR3 sequence reads: CATSRDQGANEKLFF. Written as DNA, the CDR3 is TGTGCCACCAGCAGAGATCAGGGGGCTAATGAAAAACTGTTTTTT.

The chain carries TRBV30 and TRBJ1-1, with a possible D match to TRBD1 (5 bases). Germline V gene sequence: CDR1 GTSNPN, CDR2 SVGIG (reference sequence). There are 14 residues in the CDR3. V lost 2 bases to trimming and J lost 0 bases, with 10 bases between them. CDR3 nucleotides: TGTGCCTGGAGTATTGACAGCATGAACACTGAAGCTTTCTTT. This codes for CAWSIDSMNTEAFF.

In this sample, this clone turned up a few times. The CDR3 region has the DNA TGCGCCAGCAGCCGCCAGACAGGGTTTGGGACTGAAGCTTTCTTT. Translated: CASSRQTGFGTEAFF. The chain carries TRBV4-3 and TRBJ1-1; 7 bases fit TRBD1. The CDR3 is 15 amino acids. Germline CDR1 and CDR2: LGHNA and YSLEER. V gave up 4 bases and J gave up 5 bases; unmatched junction bases: 10.

This clone has just one count. The chain employs TRBV7-2 and TRBJ2-7; 7 nucleotides align to TRBD2. This CDR3 comprises 15 residues. The V gene end was trimmed by 3 bases and the J gene end by 1 base; junction bases not matched to a gene: 6. Germline-derived CDR1 and CDR2 are SGHTA and FQGNSA. As DNA, the CDR3 is TGTGCCAGCAGCTTCTATGGACTAGAGTCCTACGAGCAGTACTTC. Its protein product is CASSFYGLESYEQYF.

This clone occurred a few times. The J gene is TRBJ1-5, the V gene TRBV12-5; tentatively, D is TRBD1 (6 bases). CDR3 size: 13 residues. Per the germline V gene, CDR1 is LGHNT and CDR2 is FRNRAP. V was cut by 7 bases and J by 2 bases, with 9 bases left in between. CDR3 DNA: TGTGCTAGTGCAGGGGCGGGCAATCAGCCCCAGCATTTT. Its translation is CASAGAGNQPQHF.

This sequence joins TRBV5-6 and TRBJ2-1, with 15 bases identical to TRBD2. CDR1 and CDR2 from the germline V gene are SGHDT and YYEEEE. With 3 bases clipped from V and 9 bases from J, the junction kept 4 bases outside the gene matches. There are 15 residues in the CDR3. CDR3: CASSSGTSGRSEQFF. In nucleotides, the CDR3 is TGTGCCAGCAGCTCCGGGACTAGCGGGAGGAGTGAGCAGTTCTTC.

The J gene is TRBJ2-5, the V gene TRBV19; D ambiguous. This CDR3 is built from 13 residues. Deletions cut 5 bases from V and 2 bases from J, with 9 bases between. From germline, CDR1 is LNHDA and CDR2 SQIVND (reference sequence). As DNA, the CDR3 is TGTGCCAGTAGTCCTCGGAGACAAGAGACCCAGTACTTC. The encoded protein is CASSPRRQETQYF.

The rearrangement uses TRBV5-4 and TRBJ1-1, with 7 bases lining up with TRBD1. The CDR3 spans 16 residues. Unmatched junction bases numbered 9, after V lost 4 bases and J lost 0 bases. The germline V gene has CDR1 SGHNT and CDR2 YYREEE (reference sequence). CDR3 DNA: TGTGCCAGCAGCGAAGCCCCCGGACAGGTGAACACTGAAGCTTTCTTT. It translates to CASSEAPGQVNTEAFF.

The genes are TRBV7-3 and TRBJ2-7; 12 nucleotides align to TRBD2. CDR1 and CDR2 from the germline V gene are SGHTA and FQGTGA. This CDR3 has 16 amino acids. The V gene end was trimmed by 4 bases and the J gene end by 5 bases; junction bases not matched to a gene: 9. The CDR3 DNA follows: TGTGCCAGCAGCTCCGTTAGCCTAGCGGGAGGGAACGAGCAGTACTTC. It translates to CASSSVSLAGGNEQYF. Full variable domain (outside the CDR3, taken from reference TRBV7-3 and TRBJ2-7): GAGVSQTPSNKVTEKGKYVELRCDPISGHTALYWYRQSLGQGPEFLIYFQGTGAADDSGLPNDRFFAVRPEGSVSTLKIQRTERGDSAVYLCASSSVSLAGGNEQYFGPGTRLTVT.

The rearrangement uses TRBV27 and TRBJ2-3, with TRBD2 identical over 7 bases. V shed 5 bases and J 0 bases; nucleotides not matched to a gene: 8. The CDR3 sequence is 16 residues long. Germline loops: CDR1 MNHEY, CDR2 SMNVEV (reference sequence). The CDR3 loop reads CASSHSSGTSTDTQYF. In nucleotides, the CDR3 is TGTGCCAGCAGTCATTCTAGCGGTACTAGCACAGATACGCAGTATTTT.

The chain has TRBV6-1 and TRBJ2-2; 11 bases are shared with TRBD1. This CDR3 contains 14 residues. The ends lost 6 bases at V and 4 bases at J; junction bases unmatched: 1. Germline-derived CDR1 and CDR2 are MNHNS and SASEGT. DNA of the CDR3: TGTGCCAGCAGGGGGACAGGGGGCACCGGGGAGCTGTTTTTT. Residues: CASRGTGGTGELFF.

V and J are TRBV7-9 and TRBJ2-1; D gene ambiguous. The V end was cut by 3 bases, the J end by 5 bases, with 11 bases between. CDR1 and CDR2 (germline): SEHNR, FQNEAQ (reference sequence). This CDR3 comprises 14 residues. The CDR3 DNA is TGTGCCAGCAGCTTGTACTCTGGTGACAATGAGCAGTTCTTC. As protein: CASSLYSGDNEQFF.